Listed here are 6 T cell receptor beta chains from one sample, sequenced in a study of identical twins. TCRdb reprocessed the 5' RACE reads via MiXCR and lists one record per CDR3 protein. This sample has 1.5 million or so distinct CDR3 sequences, with 25% to 35% found just once. The source material was cord blood. The receptors here all came from a newborn girl in good health.

This clonotype was detected many times. The rearrangement links TRBV29-1 to TRBJ2-7; 7 bases are a match to TRBD2. Germline CDR1 is SQVTM and CDR2 is ANQGSEA. The CDR3 totals 14 residues. Germline trimming cut 6 bases from V and 6 bases from J; bases unmatched to any gene: 14. The CDR3 sequence: CSVAAEGGRSEQYF. The CDR3 DNA is TGCAGCGTCGCCGCCGAGGGCGGGAGAAGCGAGCAGTACTTC.

Regarding this clonotype: One base away lies a much larger clone, so this may be a sequencing read error. This chain links TRBV6-2 or TRBV6-3 with TRBJ2-7; D is unclear. Germline values: CDR1 MNHEY, CDR2 SVGEGT. CDR3 length: 10 amino acids. The CDR3 nucleotides are TGTACCAGCAGTCCCTTCGAGCAGTACTTC. Protein sequence: CTSSPFEQYF.

This chain connects TRBV9 to TRBJ2-3; 11 bases line up with TRBD2. This CDR3 is built from 15 residues. Losses at the gene ends were 3 bases for V and 5 bases for J; bases not matched to a gene: 5. Germline V gives CDR1 SGDLS, CDR2 YYNGEE. This CDR3 reads CASSAEGLAVDTQYF. CDR3 sequence (DNA): TGTGCCAGCAGCGCCGAGGGACTAGCGGTAGATACGCAGTATTTT.

Of note for this clonotype: A read error may account for a junction end that differs from germline. The V gene is TRBV2, the J gene TRBJ2-4, with 7 bases aligning to TRBD1. The CDR3 runs to 16 residues. Per germline, CDR1 SNHLY and CDR2 FYNNEI. The CDR3 DNA reads as TGCGCCAGCAGTATTACAGGGGCGATAGCCAAAAACATTCAGTACTTC. This gives the protein CASSITGAIAKNIQYF.

This chain connects TRBV7-9 to TRBJ2-3; D is possibly TRBD2 (6 bases). Per germline, CDR1 SEHNR and CDR2 FQNEAQ (reference sequence). The CDR3 spans 16 residues. V lost 5 bases and J lost 5, with 20 bases in between. The CDR3 here is CASSPRDWSRLDTQYF. The CDR3 DNA is TGTGCCAGCAGCCCCCGGGACTGGAGTAGGTTAGATACGCAGTATTTT.

This clonotype was counted between two and nine times. The chain recombines TRBV18 with TRBJ2-1; D not resolved. CDR1 and CDR2 from the germline V gene are KGHSH and LQKENI. The CDR3 runs to 14 residues. V lost 1 base, J lost 5 bases, and 9 bases lay in between. CDR3: CASSPRWRNNEQFF. The CDR3 nucleotides are TGTGCCAGCTCACCACGATGGAGAAACAATGAGCAGTTCTTC.